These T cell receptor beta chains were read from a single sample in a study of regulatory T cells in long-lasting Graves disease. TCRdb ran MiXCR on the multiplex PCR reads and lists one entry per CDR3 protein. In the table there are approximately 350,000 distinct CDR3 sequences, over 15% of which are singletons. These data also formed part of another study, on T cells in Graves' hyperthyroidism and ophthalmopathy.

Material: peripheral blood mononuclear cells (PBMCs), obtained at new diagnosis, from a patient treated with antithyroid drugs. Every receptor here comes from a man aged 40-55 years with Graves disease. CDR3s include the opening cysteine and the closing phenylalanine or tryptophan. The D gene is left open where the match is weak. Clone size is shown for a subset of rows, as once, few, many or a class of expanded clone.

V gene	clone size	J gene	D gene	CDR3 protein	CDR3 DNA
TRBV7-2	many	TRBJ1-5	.	CASSLAQGSNQPQHF	TGTGCCAGCAGTTTAGCTCAGGGATCCAATCAGCCCCAGCATTTT
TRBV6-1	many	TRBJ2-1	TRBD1	CASSNDRGEQFF	TGTGCCAGCAGTAACGACAGGGGCGAGCAGTTCTTC
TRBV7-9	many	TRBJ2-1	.	CASSSRASGVGSSYNEQFF	TGTGCCAGCAGCTCCCGAGCTTCCGGGGTGGGTAGCTCCTACAATGAGCAGTTCTTC
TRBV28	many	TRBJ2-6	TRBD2	CASSWTSGTSGANVLTF	TGTGCCAGCAGCTGGACTAGCGGAACCTCTGGGGCCAACGTCCTGACTTTC
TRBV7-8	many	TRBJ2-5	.	CASSLEWGGLYQETQYF	TGTGCCAGCAGCTTAGAGTGGGGGGGCTTGTACCAAGAGACCCAGTACTTC
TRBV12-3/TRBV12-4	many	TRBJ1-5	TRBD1	CASSYRGPGAQHF	TGTGCCAGCAGCTACAGGGGGCCCGGGGCCCAGCATTTT
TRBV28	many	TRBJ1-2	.	CASSLRVYGYTF	TGTGCCAGCAGTTTAAGGGTTTATGGCTACACCTTC
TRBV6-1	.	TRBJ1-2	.	CASTLRGFHSGYGYTF	TGTGCCAGCACTCTTAGAGGTTTCCACAGTGGCTATGGCTACACCTTC
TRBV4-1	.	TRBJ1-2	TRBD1	CASSQAWDRGSIGYTF	TGCGCCAGCAGCCAAGCCTGGGACAGGGGATCTATCGGCTACACCTTC
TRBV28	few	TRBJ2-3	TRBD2	CASSLPSGDGTQYF	TGTGCCAGCAGTTTGCCTAGCGGGGACGGAACGCAGTATTTT
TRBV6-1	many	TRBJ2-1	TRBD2	CASSDSGGAYNEQFF	TGTGCCAGCAGTGACTCCGGGGGGGCCTACAATGAGCAGTTCTTC
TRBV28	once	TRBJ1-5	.	CASSLDGRNQPQHF	TGTGCCAGCAGTCTCGACGGACGTAATCAGCCCCAGCATTTT
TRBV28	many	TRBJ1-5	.	CASSPRQFPQHF	TGTGCCAGCAGCCCCCGACAATTTCCCCAGCATTTT
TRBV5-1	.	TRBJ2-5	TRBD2	CASSLEVAGVAETQYF	TGCGCCAGCAGCTTGGAAGTAGCGGGGGTGGCAGAGACCCAGTACTTC
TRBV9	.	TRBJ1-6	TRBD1	CASSTTGPNSPLHF	TGTGCCAGCAGTACGACAGGGCCTAATTCACCCCTCCACTTT
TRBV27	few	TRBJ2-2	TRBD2	CASSLSASGVNTGELFF	TGTGCCAGCAGTTTATCCGCTAGCGGGGTAAACACCGGGGAGCTGTTTTTT
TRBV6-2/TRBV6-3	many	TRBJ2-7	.	CASSIRDASYEQYF	TGTGCCAGCAGTATCCGGGACGCGTCCTACGAGCAGTACTTC
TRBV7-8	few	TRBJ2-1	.	CAGSPRQKSYNEQFF	TGTGCCGGCAGCCCGCGACAGAAGTCCTACAATGAGCAGTTCTTC
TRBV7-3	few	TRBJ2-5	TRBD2	CASSGERGQETQYF	TGTGCCAGCAGCGGGGAGCGGGGCCAAGAGACCCAGTACTTC
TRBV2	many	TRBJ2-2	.	CASSEGPRGGELFF	TGTGCCAGCAGTGAGGGCCCCAGGGGCGGGGAGCTGTTTTTT
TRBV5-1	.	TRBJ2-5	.	CASNANPQETQYF	TGCGCCAGCAATGCAAATCCTCAAGAGACCCAGTACTTC
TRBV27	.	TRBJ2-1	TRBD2	CATRLAGRSSYNEQFF	TGTGCCACGAGACTAGCGGGGAGGAGCTCCTACAATGAGCAGTTCTTC
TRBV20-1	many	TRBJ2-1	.	CSAGVSSYNEQFF	TGCAGTGCTGGCGTAAGCTCCTACAATGAGCAGTTCTTC
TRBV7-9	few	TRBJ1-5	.	CASSPLFQPQHF	TGTGCCAGCAGCCCTTTATTTCAGCCCCAGCATTTT
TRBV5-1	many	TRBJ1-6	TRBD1	CASSLEDRDGSPLHF	TGCGCCAGCAGCTTGGAAGACAGGGACGGTTCACCCCTCCACTTT
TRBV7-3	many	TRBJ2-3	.	CASSLKDFTDTQYF	TGTGCCAGCAGCTTAAAGGATTTCACAGATACGCAGTATTTT
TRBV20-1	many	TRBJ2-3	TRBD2	CSAAGVDTQYF	TGCAGTGCTGCGGGGGTGGATACGCAGTATTTT
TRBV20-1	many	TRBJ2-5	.	CSALPGVRQETQYF	TGCAGTGCTCTTCCTGGGGTTCGCCAAGAGACCCAGTACTTC
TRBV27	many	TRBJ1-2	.	CASSLLGDLRDYGYTF	TGTGCCAGCAGTTTGTTGGGGGACCTACGCGACTATGGCTACACCTTC
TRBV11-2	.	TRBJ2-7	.	CASTPLGAVPYEQYF	TGTGCCAGCACACCTCTTGGCGCGGTGCCCTACGAGCAGTACTTC
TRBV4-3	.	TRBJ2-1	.	CASSQIRFGVALSSYNEQFF	TGCGCCAGCAGCCAAATCCGGTTTGGGGTAGCGTTGAGCTCCTACAATGAGCAGTTCTTC
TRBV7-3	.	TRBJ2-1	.	CASSLLSGNYNEQFF	TGTGCCAGCAGCTTACTCTCAGGAAACTACAATGAGCAGTTCTTC
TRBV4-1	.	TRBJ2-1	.	CASSQDPGANEQFF	TGCGCCAGCAGCCAAGATCCGGGGGCCAATGAGCAGTTCTTC
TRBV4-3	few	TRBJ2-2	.	CASSTTLGVTGELFF	TGCGCCAGCAGCACCACCTTGGGGGTTACCGGGGAGCTGTTTTTT
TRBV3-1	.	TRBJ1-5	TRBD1	CASSQGRQGGQPQHF	TGTGCCAGCAGCCAAGGGAGACAGGGCGGTCAGCCCCAGCATTTT
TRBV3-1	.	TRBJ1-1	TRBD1	CASTRRQGARTEAFF	TGTGCCAGCACCCGGAGACAGGGGGCGAGAACTGAAGCTTTCTTT
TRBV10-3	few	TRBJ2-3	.	CAISPGTDRRQYF	TGTGCCATCAGCCCTGGGACGGATCGACGGCAGTATTTT
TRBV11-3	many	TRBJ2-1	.	CASSPTRGALNEQFF	TGTGCCAGCAGCCCCACACGGGGGGCGCTGAATGAGCAGTTCTTC
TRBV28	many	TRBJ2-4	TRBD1	CASSSTGEDIQYF	TGTGCCAGCAGTTCGACAGGGGAGGACATTCAGTACTTC
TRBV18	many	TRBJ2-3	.	CASSPTRAVTDTQYF	TGTGCCAGCTCACCAACCAGGGCTGTCACAGATACGCAGTATTTT
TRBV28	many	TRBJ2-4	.	CASNGGWGGQRGNIQYF	TGTGCCAGCAATGGGGGTTGGGGGGGGCAACGAGGAAACATTCAGTACTTC
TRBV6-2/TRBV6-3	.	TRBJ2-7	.	CASSYLTRGREQYF	TGTGCCAGCAGTTACTTGACTCGGGGGAGAGAGCAGTACTTC
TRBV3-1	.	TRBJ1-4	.	CASSQDTNEKLFF	TGTGCCAGCAGCCAAGATACTAATGAAAAACTGTTTTTT
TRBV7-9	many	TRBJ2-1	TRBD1	CASSPRGSDNEQFF	TGTGCCAGCAGCCCCAGGGGGTCGGACAATGAGCAGTTCTTC
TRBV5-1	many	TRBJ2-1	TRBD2	CASSLGPLSGGSGEQFF	TGCGCCAGCAGCTTGGGCCCCCTTAGCGGGGGAAGCGGTGAGCAGTTCTTC
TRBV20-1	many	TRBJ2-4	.	CSARGQGLAYF	TGCAGTGCTAGAGGACAAGGACTTGCGTACTTC
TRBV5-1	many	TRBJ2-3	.	CASTRVTRTDTQYF	TGCGCCAGTACCAGGGTTACCCGCACAGATACGCAGTATTTT
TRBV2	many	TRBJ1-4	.	CASSEVGASDNEKLFF	TGTGCCAGCAGTGAAGTAGGGGCGAGTGATAATGAAAAACTGTTTTTT